This entry lists 7 T cell receptor gamma chains sequenced from one sample in a study of fetal and pediatric gammadelta thymocytes. Elective pregnancy terminations at 14 to 22 weeks estimated gestational age supplied the fetal thymuses. TCRdb reanalyzed the reads using CATT. The sample totals some 80 gamma-chain clones. The sample consisted of Vgamma9Vdelta2 gamma-delta T cells from the thymus. Noted subset: sorted CD3+gammadeltaTCR+Vgamma9+Vdelta2+ thymocytes. These receptor sequences come from a human fetus.

Comments on this clone: Only one base separates this from a far larger clonotype, so it likely reflects a read error. Other DNA sequences of this sample code for an identical CDR3. The V gene is TRGV9, the J gene TRGJP. The CDR3 totals 16 residues. The V gene's germline CDR1 is GITISATS and CDR2 ISYDGTV (reference sequence). The CDR3 DNA sequence: TGTGCCTTGTGGGAGGCCGCAGAGTTAGGCAAAAAAATCAAGGTATTT. Its translation: CALWEAAELGKKIKVF.

Comment on this clone: A read error likely explains this, since a far larger clone differs by one base. Other DNA sequences in the sample encode the same CDR3. V gene TRGV9 combines with J gene TRGJP. Germline assignment: CDR1 GITISATS and CDR2 ISYDGTV (reference sequence). The CDR3 has 16 amino acids. The CDR3 reads CALWEVQELGKKIKVF. The CDR3 coding sequence is TGTGCCTTGTGGGAGGTGCAAGAGTTGGGAAAAAAAATCAAGGTATTT.

There are a few counts of this clone. The protein TCRdb gives is from a much larger clone and does not agree with this DNA's translation at residue 5, likely a read error; the protein shown here comes from the DNA. The chain couples TRGV10 to TRGJP1. TRGV10 counts as an open reading frame of uncertain function. The CDR3 consists of 14 residues. Losses at the gene ends were 8 bases for V and 0 bases for J; bases not matched to a gene: 4. DNA of the CDR3: TGTGCTGCGTGGGGTTATACCACTGGTTGGTTCAAGATATTT. Translation: CAAWGYTTGWFKIF.

Of note for this clone: Since a far larger clone is one base different, this is likely a read error. Other DNA sequences in the same sample also yield this CDR3. The V and J genes are TRGV10 and TRGJ1 or TRGJ2. TRGV10 is sorted into the ORF group, with uncertain function. This CDR3 has 11 amino acids. As DNA, the CDR3 is TGCGCTGCGTGGGATTATTATAAGAAACTCTTT. It encodes CAAWDYYKKLF.

In its sample, this clone is large (0.1 to 1%). The chain combines TRGV3 with TRGJ1 or TRGJ2. Germline-derived CDR1 and CDR2 are VTNTFY and YDVSTARD (reference sequence). The CDR3 spans 14 residues. Trimming cost V 2 bases and J 0 bases; bases outside gene matches: 4. The CDR3 bases are TGTGCCACCTGGGACACCCCGAATTATTATAAGAAACTCTTT. Translation: CATWDTPNYYKKLF.

On this clone itself: A far larger clone is one base from this, pointing to a likely read error. The chain has TRGV10 and TRGJP1. TRGV10 is an open reading frame whose function is uncertain. The CDR3 has 9 amino acids. The CDR3 loop is CAAGWFKTF. CDR3 nucleotide sequence: TGTGCTGCTGGTTGGTTCAAGACATTT.

On this clone itself: TCRdb records a much larger clone's protein for this DNA, with a difference at residue 3 that likely arises from a read error; the protein given is the translation of the DNA. This chain links TRGV9 with TRGJP. The CDR3 length is 16 residues. Per the germline V gene, CDR1 is GITISATS and CDR2 is ISYDGTV (reference sequence). The CDR3 sequence is CAMWEVQELGKKIKVF. CDR3 nucleotide sequence: TGTGCCATGTGGGAGGTGCAAGAGTTGGGCAAAAAAATCAAGGTATTT.